The 13 T cell receptor beta chains below were found in one sample sequenced in a study of Graves' ophthalmopathy and Graves' hyperthyroidism. The authors amplified TCR beta CDR3 regions from RNA transcripts. The library came from an HTBI-primed first-round RT-PCR and a second-round multiplex PCR. A single record per CDR3 protein comes from TCRdb applying MiXCR to the multiplex PCR reads. This table holds about 1.1 million distinct CDR3 sequences, less than 45% found once. The sample taken for sequencing was peripheral blood or thyroid tissue (not recorded which). The receptors stem from an adult man with Graves' hyperthyroidism.

The chain recombines TRBV7-8 with TRBJ1-5; D unclear. Germline V gene lookup returns CDR1 SGHVS and CDR2 FQNEAQ. Trimming took off 11 bases at V and 6 bases at J, with 20 bases between the two ends. CDR3 length: 14 residues. In nucleotides, the CDR3 is TGTGCCTGGAGTCATATGGGAGGGAGTCAGCCCCAGCATTTT. It yields the protein CAWSHMGGSQPQHF.

This clonotype was counted ten times or more. The chain has TRBV19 and TRBJ1-2, with 7 bases that match TRBD1. Trimming removed 7 bases from V and 4 bases from J; junction bases left unmatched: 12. Per germline, CDR1 LNHDA and CDR2 SQIVND (reference sequence). This CDR3 has 15 residues. Written as DNA, the CDR3 is TGTGCCAGTACCGACTCGTCCAGGGGGGCCTATGGCTACACCTTC. Its protein product is CASTDSSRGAYGYTF.

This clonotype has at least ten counts. The chain couples TRBV20-1 to TRBJ1-1; a possible D gene is TRBD1 (5 bases). This CDR3 is built from 14 residues. Germline CDR1 DFQATT, CDR2 SNEGSKA (reference sequence). The V and J ends lost 3 bases and 4 bases respectively, with 15 bases between them. The CDR3 sequence: CSARGTGLGTEAFF. The CDR3 nucleotides read TGCAGTGCTAGGGGAACAGGTTTGGGCACTGAAGCTTTCTTT.

V gene TRBV10-3 combines with J gene TRBJ1-2; D is undetermined. The germline gives CDR1 ENHRY, CDR2 SYGVKD. V gave up 0 bases and J gave up 5 bases, with 4 bases separating them. The length of the CDR3 is 12 residues. The CDR3 protein is CAISESNYGYTF. The CDR3 DNA reads as TGTGCCATCAGTGAGTCGAATTATGGCTACACCTTC.

This clonotype occurred many times. The gene calls are TRBV19 and TRBJ2-7; D uncertain. The V and J ends lost 3 bases and 2 bases respectively, with 8 bases between them. The CDR3 loop spans 13 amino acids. The germline V gene encodes CDR1 LNHDA and CDR2 SQIVND (reference sequence). The CDR3 coding sequence is TGTGCCAGTAGTATTCTTGGGGCCTACGAGCAGTACTTC. Translating it yields CASSILGAYEQYF.

This clonotype was picked up many times. This chain connects TRBV7-2 to TRBJ2-2; weak D call: TRBD2 (5 bases). Germline assignment: CDR1 SGHTA and CDR2 FQGNSA. V was clipped by 5 bases and J by 6 bases, with 16 bases between them. The CDR3 contains 15 residues. This chain's CDR3 is CASSGRLREAGELFF. For the CDR3, the DNA is TGTGCCAGCAGCGGGCGCTTGAGGGAAGCCGGGGAGCTGTTTTTT.

The V call is TRBV29-1, the J call TRBJ2-5, with 8 positions matching TRBD1. From germline, CDR1 is SQVTM and CDR2 ANQGSEA. CDR3 size: 12 residues. Trimming took 8 bases from V and 5 from J; bases not matched to a gene: 7. This CDR3 is CSFRQGWETQYF. As DNA, the CDR3 is TGCAGCTTCCGACAGGGGTGGGAGACCCAGTACTTC.

In its sample, this clonotype was seen many times. The chain couples TRBV7-9 to TRBJ1-1, with D possibly being TRBD1 (5 bases). Trimming took 1 base from V and 4 from J, leaving 16 bases between them. Germline V gene data show CDR1 as SEHNR and CDR2 as FQNEAQ (reference sequence). The CDR3 totals 16 residues. The CDR3 protein is CASSLVGAGEGTEAFF. CDR3 nucleotide sequence: TGTGCCAGCAGCTTAGTAGGGGCTGGGGAAGGCACTGAAGCTTTCTTT. The full variable domain, rest sourced from reference TRBV7-9 and TRBJ1-1, is DTGVSQNPRHKITKRGQNVTFRCDPISEHNRLYWYRQTLGQGPEFLTYFQNEAQLEKSRLLSDRFSAERPKGSFSTLEIQRTEQGDSAMYLCASSLVGAGEGTEAFFGQGTRLTVV.

This clonotype was seen repeatedly, ten times or more. The chain joins TRBV7-6 to TRBJ1-5; D is perhaps TRBD1 (6 bases). The ends were cut back, 5 bases at V and 6 bases at J, with 17 bases in the middle. The CDR3 extends over 15 amino acids. Per germline, CDR1 SGHVS and CDR2 FNYEAQ. CDR3 loop: CASSQGGAGSQPQHF. CDR3 nucleotide sequence: TGTGCCAGCAGCCAAGGGGGGGCGGGCAGTCAGCCCCAGCATTTT.

The chain joins TRBV7-9 to TRBJ2-5, with D possibly being TRBD1 or TRBD2 (6 bases each). There are 12 residues in the CDR3. The ends were cut back, 5 bases at V and 9 bases at J, with 13 bases in the middle. CDR1 SEHNR and CDR2 FQNEAQ come from the germline V gene (reference sequence). CDR3 coding DNA: TGTGCCAGCAGCGCTGACCGGGGGCCCCAGTACTTC. Protein product: CASSADRGPQYF.

The chain's CDR3 is CASSFLSGGCEQYF. In DNA, the CDR3 is TGCGCCAGCAGCTTTTTGTCTGGGGGCTGCGAGCAGTACTTC. V usage is TRBV5-1 and J usage is TRBJ2-7; D possibly corresponds to TRBD1 (6 bases). This CDR3 has 14 residues. V gave up 2 bases and J gave up 6 bases, with 15 bases separating them. CDR1 SGHRS and CDR2 YFSETQ come from the germline V gene.

The chain combines TRBV7-9 with TRBJ2-5; TRBD2 matches at 15 bases. Germline trimming cut 1 base from V and 6 bases from J; bases unmatched to any gene: 6. This CDR3 has 17 amino acids. Germline V gene sequence: CDR1 SEHNR, CDR2 FQNEAQ (reference sequence). CDR3 loop: CASSLEGLAGGFQTQYF. CDR3 DNA sequence: TGTGCCAGCAGCTTAGAGGGACTAGCGGGAGGTTTTCAGACCCAGTACTTC.

This clonotype was counted a single time. The junction does not match germline at one end; this may be a read error. The chain has TRBV5-8 and TRBJ2-7; the D gene is possibly TRBD1 (5 bases). The germline CDR1 and CDR2 sequences are SGHTS and YDEGEE. This CDR3 is built from 14 residues. DNA of the CDR3: TGCGCCAGCAGCTTGTCCCAGGGCCACTACGAGCAGTACTTC. Protein sequence: CASSLSQGHYEQYF.